The clone carrying this TCR beta chain was seen at least ten times. The antigen remains unidentified. The data belong to a study of T cells in Graves' hyperthyroidism and ophthalmopathy. Looking at the study overall: At initial diagnosis, before any treatment had begun, peripheral blood was obtained.

Germline-derived CDR1 and CDR2 are LNHDA and SQIVND (reference sequence). J was trimmed by 4 bases and V by 5 bases; bases with no gene match: 11. This CDR3 comprises 17 residues. RNA transcripts gave rise to amplified TCR beta CDR3 regions. The HTBI primer set drove a first-round RT-PCR of the TCR CDR3. Each CDR3 protein gets one entry after TCRdb re-called the multiplex PCR reads with MiXCR. The sample consists of roughly 500,000 distinct CDR3 sequences, around 24% of them appearing once. The diagnostic basis comprised clinical symptoms, serum thyroxine and TRAb, thyroid ultrasound and orbital computed tomography. Findings of the study overall: Ophthalmopathy was separated from stable hyperthyroidism by a 13 V-J model. Most clonotypes expanded in the thyroid (above 0.001) were also present in blood.

This receptor was taken from a woman in her twenties or thirties with Graves' ophthalmopathy. Sequencing was done on a sample of blood. The J gene is TRBJ2-5, the V gene TRBV19, with TRBD1 identical over 12 bases. CDR3 protein: CASSPGPGQGARETQYF. In DNA form, the CDR3 reads TGTGCCAGTAGTCCGGGTCCGGGACAGGGGGCAAGAGAGACCCAGTACTTC. Full variable domain (rest looked up from reference TRBV19 and TRBJ2-5): DGGITQSPKYLFRKEGQNVTLSCEQNLNHDAMYWYRQDPGQGLRLIYYSQIVNDFQKGDIAEGYSVSREKKESFPLTVTSAQKNPTAFYLCASSPGPGQGARETQYFGPGTRLLVL.